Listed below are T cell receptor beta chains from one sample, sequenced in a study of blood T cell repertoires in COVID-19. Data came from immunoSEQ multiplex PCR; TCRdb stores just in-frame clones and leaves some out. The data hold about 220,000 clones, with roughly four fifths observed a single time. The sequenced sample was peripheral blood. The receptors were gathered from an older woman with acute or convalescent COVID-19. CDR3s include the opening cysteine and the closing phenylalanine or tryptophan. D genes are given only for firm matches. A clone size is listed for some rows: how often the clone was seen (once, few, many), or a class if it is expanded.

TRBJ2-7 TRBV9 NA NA TGTGCCAGCAGCCCCTTCGGGCGGGCACCGGGGTACTTC CASSPFGRAPGYF
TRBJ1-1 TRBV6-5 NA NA TGTGCCAGCAGCGGATCTCTGGCCCTCAGGGGTGAAGCTTTCTTT CASSGSLALRGEAFF
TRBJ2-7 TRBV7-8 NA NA TGTGCCAGCAGTCAAGACAGTTCCTACGAGCAGTACTTC CASSQDSSYEQYF
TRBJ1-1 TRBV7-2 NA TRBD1 TGTGCCAGCAGCTTCACAGGGGAGAGCACTGAAGCTTTCTTT CASSFTGESTEAFF
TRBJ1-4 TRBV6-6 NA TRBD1 TGTGCCAGTAACAGGGGAGTTAATGAAAAACTGTTTTTT CASNRGVNEKLFF
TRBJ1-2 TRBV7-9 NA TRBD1 TGTGCCAGCAGCTTAGATACCCCGTCAGGGGGCAGGGATGGCTACACCTTC CASSLDTPSGGRDGYTF
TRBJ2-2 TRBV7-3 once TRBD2 TGTGCCAGCAGCTTAAGGGGCAGCGGGGGGCTGACCGGGGAGCTGTTTTTT CASSLRGSGGLTGELFF
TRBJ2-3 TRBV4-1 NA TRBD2 TGCGCCAGCAGCCTGGACCCACCGTGGGCGGGGGTCACAGATACGCAGTATTTT CASSLDPPWAGVTDTQYF
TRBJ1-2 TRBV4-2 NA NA TGTGCCAGCAGCCAAGATTTCTCGGGGAACTATGGCTACACCTTC CASSQDFSGNYGYTF
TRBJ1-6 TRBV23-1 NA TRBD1 TGCGCCAGCAGTCAACCGCGCGGGACAGGGAAGACGATATGGCCCTATTCACCCCTCCACTTT CASSQPRGTGKTIWPYSPLHF
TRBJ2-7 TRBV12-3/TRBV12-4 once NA TGTGCCAGCGGAGGGGGGGCCGAGCAGTACTTC CASGGGAEQYF
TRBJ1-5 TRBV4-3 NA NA TGCGCCAGCAGCCAAGATGTGGCAGGGGTGAATCAGCCCCAGCATTTT CASSQDVAGVNQPQHF
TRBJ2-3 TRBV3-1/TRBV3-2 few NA TGTGCCAGCAGAGCTAAGAGCGATACGCAGTATTTT CASRAKSDTQYF
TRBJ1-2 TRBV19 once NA TGTGCCAGTAGTATCGAGGGACTCTATGGCTACACCTTC CASSIEGLYGYTF
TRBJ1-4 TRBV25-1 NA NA TGTGCCAGTGGGAGGGAAAAACTGTTTTTT CASGREKLFF
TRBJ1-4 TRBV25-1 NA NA TGTGCCAGCAGTGACTCCGGGACATCGATTGAAAAACTGTTTTTT CASSDSGTSIEKLFF
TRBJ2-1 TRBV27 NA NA TGTGCCAGCAGTTTATACGAGGGCGAGGCCTACAATGAGCAGTTCTTC CASSLYEGEAYNEQFF
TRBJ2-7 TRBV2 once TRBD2 TGTGCCAGCAGTGGGACTAGCGGGGGTTCTTACGAGCAGTACTTC CASSGTSGGSYEQYF
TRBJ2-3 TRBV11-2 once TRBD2 TGTGCCAGCAGCTTAGCTTGGCTAGCGGGGGTCGATACGCAGTATTTT CASSLAWLAGVDTQYF
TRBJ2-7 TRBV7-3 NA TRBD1 TGTGCCAGCAGCCCAGGGACAGGCAAGCAGTACTTC CASSPGTGKQYF
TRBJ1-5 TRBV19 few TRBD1 TGTGCCAGTAGTATCCCCAGGGGGCTTAATCAGCCCCAGCATTTT CASSIPRGLNQPQHF
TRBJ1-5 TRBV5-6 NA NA TGTGCCAGCAGCTTGGCCGGGAATCAGCCCCAGCATTTT CASSLAGNQPQHF
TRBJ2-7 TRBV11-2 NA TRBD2 TGTGCCAGCAGCTTAGACGGGGGGTCCTACGAGCAGTACTTC CASSLDGGSYEQYF
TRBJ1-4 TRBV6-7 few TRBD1 TGTGCCAGCAGTTTGGGACAGGTGGATGAAAAACTGTTTTTT CASSLGQVDEKLFF
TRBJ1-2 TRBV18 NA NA TGTGCCAGCTCACCAGGGCAGGGAGGCGGCTACACCTTC CASSPGQGGGYTF
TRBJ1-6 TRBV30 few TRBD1 TGTGCCTGGAGTGTATACAGGGGAAATTCACCCCTCCACTTT CAWSVYRGNSPLHF
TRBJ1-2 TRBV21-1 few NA TGTGCCGGGAAGGGAGGAATGACAGAGCATAACTATGGCTACACCTTC CAGKGGMTEHNYGYTF